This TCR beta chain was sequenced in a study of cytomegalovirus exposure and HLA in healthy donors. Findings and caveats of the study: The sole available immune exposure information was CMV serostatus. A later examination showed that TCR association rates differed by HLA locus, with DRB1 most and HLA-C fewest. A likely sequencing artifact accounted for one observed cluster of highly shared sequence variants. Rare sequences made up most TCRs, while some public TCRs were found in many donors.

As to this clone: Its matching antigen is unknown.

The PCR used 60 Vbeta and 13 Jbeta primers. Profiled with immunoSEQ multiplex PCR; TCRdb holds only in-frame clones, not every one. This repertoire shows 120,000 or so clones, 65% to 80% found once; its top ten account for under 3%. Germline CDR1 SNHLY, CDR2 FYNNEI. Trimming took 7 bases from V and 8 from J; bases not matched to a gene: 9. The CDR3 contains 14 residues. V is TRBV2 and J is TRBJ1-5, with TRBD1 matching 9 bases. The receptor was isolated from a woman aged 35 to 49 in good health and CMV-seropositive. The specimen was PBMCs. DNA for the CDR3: TGTGCCAGCACCCGAACCCGGACAGGGGAGCCCCAGCATTTT. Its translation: CASTRTRTGEPQHF.